Below are 21 T cell receptor beta chains sequenced from a single sample in a study of CD8+ T cells in alopecia areata. The sequencing template was cDNA reverse transcribed from extracted RNA. Sequencing was performed with immunoSEQ multiplex PCR; in TCRdb, only in-frame clones are kept and a portion is missing. The table records hundreds of thousands of clones, less than 45% of them present only once. Treatment reported: oral pan-JAK inhibitor, 5-10 mg twice daily. Sequencing used CD4+ T cells sorted from blood, obtained at approximately week 30, from a patient treated with tofacitinib. The receptors here all came from a human donor with alopecia areata.

The V gene is TRBV29-1, the J gene TRBJ1-3; 7 bases agree with TRBD1. V lost 4 bases to trimming and J lost 0 bases; unmatched junction nucleotides: 3. CDR1 and CDR2 (germline): SQVTM, ANQGSEA. The CDR3 contains 14 residues. CDR3: CSVVQGYSGNTIYF. The CDR3 DNA sequence: TGCAGCGTTGTACAGGGGTACTCTGGAAACACCATATATTTT.

This clone came up a few times. V is TRBV19 and J is TRBJ2-2, with D possibly called TRBD1 or TRBD2 (5 bases each). Per germline, CDR1 LNHDA and CDR2 SQIVND (reference sequence). Trimming removed 9 bases from V and 6 bases from J, with 17 bases in between. The CDR3 consists of 14 residues. Here the CDR3 reads CASNPGVGAGELFF. The CDR3 region has the DNA TGTGCCAGCAACCCCGGGGTGGGGGCCGGGGAGCTGTTTTTT.

Points on this clone: Other nucleotide sequences from this sample produce the same CDR3. The chain joins TRBV9 to TRBJ1-1; D call uncertain. V was trimmed by 0 bases and J by 0 bases, leaving 3 bases between them. Per the germline V gene, CDR1 is SGDLS and CDR2 is YYNGEE. CDR3 length equals 13 residues. The CDR3 sequence: CASSVAVNTEAFF. The CDR3 nucleotides are TGTGCCAGCAGCGTAGCAGTGAACACTGAAGCTTTCTTT.

The table lists this clone with a few counts. V gene TRBV7-2 combines with J gene TRBJ2-6; perhaps TRBD1 as D (5 bases). This CDR3 contains 15 residues. V was clipped by 5 bases and J by 1 base, with 9 bases between them. From germline, CDR1 is SGHTA and CDR2 FQGNSA. CDR3 nucleotide sequence: TGTGCCAGCAGCGCAGACAGTTCTGGGGCCAACGTCCTGACTTTC. This codes for CASSADSSGANVLTF.

The sample holds one count of this clone. This sequence joins TRBV5-4 and TRBJ1-5; TRBD1 is a possible D gene (5 bases). Germline-derived CDR1 and CDR2 are SGHNT and YYREEE (reference sequence). Trimming took 4 bases from V and 2 from J, leaving 7 bases between them. The CDR3 spans 13 residues. CDR3 sequence: CASSPTGNQPQHF. In DNA, the CDR3 is TGTGCCAGCAGCCCGACAGGCAATCAGCCCCAGCATTTT.

The rearrangement uses TRBV30 and TRBJ1-2; 10 bases map to TRBD1. This CDR3 has 13 amino acids. The trim removed 2 bases at V and 4 bases at J, leaving 1 base unmatched. Germline lookup yields CDR1 GTSNPN and CDR2 SVGIG (reference sequence). The CDR3, as DNA: TGTGCCTGGAGTAGGACAGGGGGCTATGGCTACACCTTC. This sequence encodes CAWSRTGGYGYTF.

V is TRBV6-1 and J is TRBJ2-2, with D unresolved. There are 13 residues in the CDR3. The V gene's germline CDR1 is MNHNS and CDR2 SASEGT. V gave up 2 bases and J gave up 7 bases, with 8 bases separating them. The CDR3 reads CASSELGGGELFF. The CDR3 nucleotides are TGTGCCAGCAGTGAACTGGGTGGCGGGGAGCTGTTTTTT.

This clone was picked up a small number of times. The chain couples TRBV6-1 to TRBJ1-4; D is perhaps TRBD1 (5 bases). Germline loops: CDR1 MNHNS, CDR2 SASEGT. V lost 0 bases to trimming and J lost 7 bases, with 15 bases between them. This CDR3 spans 16 amino acids. CDR3 DNA sequence: TGTGCCAGCAGTGAAGCGCTGGGACGGGCCGGTGAAAAACTGTTTTTT. Its protein product is CASSEALGRAGEKLFF.

V gene TRBV2 combines with J gene TRBJ1-2; weak D call: TRBD1 (5 bases). Trimming shortened V by 5 bases and J by 7 bases, and 23 bases separated the two germline ends. The germline CDR1 and CDR2 sequences are SNHLY and FYNNEI. The length of the CDR3 is 16 residues. CDR3 loop: CASSSHRDAGPGGYTF. As DNA, the CDR3 is TGTGCCAGCAGTTCCCACCGGGACGCGGGTCCCGGTGGCTACACCTTC.

This sequence joins TRBV9 and TRBJ1-2; D might be TRBD1 (5 bases). The CDR3 has 16 residues. Per germline, CDR1 SGDLS and CDR2 YYNGEE. Trimming cost V 0 bases and J 4 bases, with 16 bases left between them. The CDR3 nucleotides are TGTGCCAGCAGCGTAGGGGCAGGGTCGGATAGCTATGGCTACACCTTC. It specifies CASSVGAGSDSYGYTF.

The CDR3 loop reads CASSLSTSTYGYTF. As DNA, the CDR3 is TGTGCCAGCAGCCTCTCTACTTCAACCTATGGCTACACCTTC. The genes are TRBV28 and TRBJ1-2; D not resolved. The V gene lost 6 bases and the J gene lost 4 bases, with 15 bases spanning the gap. CDR1 and CDR2 (germline): MDHEN, SYDVKM. CDR3 size: 14 residues.

The chain joins TRBV6-6 to TRBJ1-1; weak D call: TRBD1 (6 bases). CDR1 and CDR2 from the germline V gene are MNHNY and SVGAGI (reference sequence). The V gene lost 9 bases and the J gene lost 2 bases, with 16 bases spanning the gap. The CDR3 sequence is 14 residues long. CDR3 amino acids: CASGGTGSNTEAFF. In nucleotides, the CDR3 is TGTGCCAGTGGGGGAACAGGGTCAAACACTGAAGCTTTCTTT.

This rearrangement joins TRBV7-8 to TRBJ1-2; 9 nucleotides line up with TRBD1. There are 16 residues in the CDR3. CDR1 SGHVS and CDR2 FQNEAQ come from the germline V gene. J was trimmed by 8 bases and V by 5 bases; bases with no gene match: 15. The CDR3 sequence is CASSPKPGQGVHGYTF. In nucleotides, the CDR3 is TGTGCCAGCAGCCCTAAACCGGGACAGGGTGTACACGGCTACACCTTC. Combining the CDR3 with reference TRBV7-8 and TRBJ1-2 gives the whole variable domain GAGVSQSPRYKVAKRGQDVALRCDPISGHVSLFWYQQALGQGPEFLTYFQNEAQLDKSGLPSDRFFAERPEGSVSTLKIQRTQQEDSAVYLCASSPKPGQGVHGYTFGSGTRLTVV.

V and J are TRBV7-9 and TRBJ1-4, with TRBD1 matching 11 bases. The CDR3 sequence is 17 residues long. Germline V CDR1 and CDR2: SEHNR, FQNEAQ (reference sequence). V was clipped by 4 bases and J by 0 bases; unmatched bases: 4. CDR3 in amino acids: CASSSGQGEATNEKLFF. As DNA, the CDR3 is TGTGCCAGCAGCTCGGGACAGGGGGAAGCAACTAATGAAAAACTGTTTTTT.

The gene calls are TRBV29-1 and TRBJ2-7, with 7 bases that match TRBD1. Germline V lookup: CDR1 SQVTM, CDR2 ANQGSEA. Unmatched junction bases numbered 8, after V lost 6 bases and J lost 3 bases. The CDR3 loop spans 13 amino acids. The CDR3 DNA sequence: TGCAGCGTCGATAAGACAGGGAACTACGAGCAGTACTTC. It specifies CSVDKTGNYEQYF.

This clone was observed a handful of times. The rearrangement links TRBV19 to TRBJ2-1; 14 bases fit TRBD2. Per germline, CDR1 LNHDA and CDR2 SQIVND (reference sequence). This CDR3 has 16 residues. V trimming: 5 bases; J trimming: 7 bases; junction bases outside the gene matches: 7. Here the CDR3 DNA reads TGTGCCAGTAGTTCCCGCGGGACTAGCGGGAGAAATGAGCAGTTCTTC. Amino acids: CASSSRGTSGRNEQFF.

The rearrangement uses TRBV7-2 and TRBJ1-1, with TRBD1 identical over 8 bases. This CDR3 comprises 13 residues. V shed 6 bases and J 5 bases; nucleotides not matched to a gene: 5. Germline V gene data show CDR1 as SGHTA and CDR2 as FQGNSA. CDR3 DNA sequence: TGTGCCAGCAGGGACAGGGAGAATACTGAAGCTTTCTTT. This gives the protein CASRDRENTEAFF.

The DNA for the CDR3 is TGTGCCTGGAGTGTACATGGGGGGATCGATACGCAGTATTTT. This translates into CAWSVHGGIDTQYF. This chain joins TRBV30 and TRBJ2-3; possible D gene TRBD2, 6 bases. This CDR3 contains 14 residues. Germline-derived CDR1 and CDR2 are GTSNPN and SVGIG (reference sequence). V lost 0 bases, J lost 6 bases, and 13 bases lay in between.

The gene calls are TRBV18 and TRBJ1-1, with 9 bases fitting TRBD1. V was pared by 4 bases and J by 0 bases, with 6 bases of the junction left unmatched. CDR3 length: 16 residues. Germline loops: CDR1 KGHSH, CDR2 LQKENI. The CDR3 protein is CASSQGTGSMNTEAFF. CDR3 DNA: TGTGCCAGCTCACAGGGGACAGGGTCAATGAACACTGAAGCTTTCTTT.

This clone was seen a single time. The chain joins TRBV6-6 to TRBJ2-7, with a weak D call TRBD2 (7 bases). Germline V gene sequence: CDR1 MNHNY, CDR2 SVGAGI (reference sequence). Trimming left V 5 bases short and J 6 bases short, with 14 bases between. The CDR3 is made up of 13 amino acids. In nucleotides, the CDR3 is TGTGCCAGCAGTACGATGGGGGGGCTCGAGCAGTACTTC. This encodes CASSTMGGLEQYF.

This clone has only a few counts. This chain connects TRBV7-9 to TRBJ1-3; 10 bases agree with TRBD1. The CDR3 has 15 residues. V lost 6 bases, J lost 2 bases, and 4 bases stayed unmatched. The germline V gene has CDR1 SEHNR and CDR2 FQNEAQ (reference sequence). The CDR3 DNA sequence: TGTGCCAGCAGGCGGACAGGGGGAGCTGGAAACACCATATATTTT. Translating gives CASRRTGGAGNTIYF.